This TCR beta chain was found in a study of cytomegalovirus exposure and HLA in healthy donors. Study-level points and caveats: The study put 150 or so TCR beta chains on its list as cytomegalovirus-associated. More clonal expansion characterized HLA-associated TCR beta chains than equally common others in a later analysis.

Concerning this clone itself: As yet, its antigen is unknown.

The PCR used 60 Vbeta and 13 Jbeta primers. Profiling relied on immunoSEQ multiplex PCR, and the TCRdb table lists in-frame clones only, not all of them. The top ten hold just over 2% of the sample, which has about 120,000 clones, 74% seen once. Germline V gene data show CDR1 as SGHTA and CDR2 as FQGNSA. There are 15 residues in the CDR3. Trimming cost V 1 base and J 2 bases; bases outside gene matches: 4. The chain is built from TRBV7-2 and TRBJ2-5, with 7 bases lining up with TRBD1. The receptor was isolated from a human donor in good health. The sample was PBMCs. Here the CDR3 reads CASSLGDRDQETQYF. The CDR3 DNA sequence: TGTGCCAGCAGCTTAGGTGACAGGGATCAAGAGACCCAGTACTTC.